Listed here are 20 T cell receptor beta chains from one sample, sequenced in a study of vaccination effects on CD4 cells after COVID-19. Profiling relied on immunoSEQ multiplex PCR, and the TCRdb table lists in-frame clones only, not all of them. The sample lists 30,000 to 40,000 clones; 73% were seen once. Before any sequencing was done, the ViraFEST assay used viral peptide pools to expand antigen-specific CD4+ T cells. Isolation of CD4+ T cells took place after about ten days of culture. This person's SARS-CoV-2 infection, confirmed by PCR, occurred between March and December 2020. Their antigens remain unidentified. This sample comprised CD4+ T cells from PBMCs cultured with a peptide pool, obtained before COVID-19 vaccination. The receptors were gathered from a human donor who had a prior SARS-CoV-2 infection.

The V gene is TRBV29-1, the J gene TRBJ1-2; weak D call: TRBD1 (6 bases). Trimming took off 6 bases at V and 11 bases at J, with 16 bases between the two ends. This CDR3 spans 11 amino acids. Germline V gives CDR1 SQVTM, CDR2 ANQGSEA. CDR3 loop: CSVGTRDRYTF. CDR3 sequence (DNA): TGCAGCGTGGGGACAAGGGATCGTTACACCTTC. Based on the CDR3 plus reference TRBV29-1 and TRBJ1-2, the full variable domain is SAVISQKPSRDICQRGTSLTIQCQVDSQVTMMFWYRQQPGQSLTLIATANQGSEATYESGFVIDKFPISRPNLTFSTLTVSNMSPEDSSIYLCSVGTRDRYTFGSGTRLTVV.

The V and J genes are TRBV24-1 and TRBJ2-5; no firm D call. The CDR3 has 13 amino acids. From germline, CDR1 is KGHDR and CDR2 SFDVKD. The V gene lost 6 bases and the J gene lost 5 bases, with 12 bases spanning the gap. The CDR3 here is CATSSVVGETQYF. The CDR3 DNA sequence: TGTGCCACCAGTTCGGTAGTTGGGGAGACCCAGTACTTC.

The chain links TRBV7-2 to TRBJ2-7; the match to TRBD1 covers 7 bases. CDR1 SGHTA and CDR2 FQGNSA come from the germline V gene. The CDR3 is 14 amino acids. V lost 5 bases to trimming and J lost 6 bases; unmatched junction nucleotides: 10. The CDR3 DNA follows: TGTGCCAGCAGCACTCAGGGGGACCCCTTCGAGCAGTACTTC. The encoded protein is CASSTQGDPFEQYF.

J is TRBJ2-5 and V is TRBV2, with 9 bases matching TRBD1. The CDR3 contains 13 residues. Per germline, CDR1 SNHLY and CDR2 FYNNEI. The trim removed 6 bases at V and 2 bases at J, leaving 1 base unmatched. The CDR3 spells CASSDRGQETQYF. The DNA for the CDR3 is TGTGCCAGCAGCGACAGGGGGCAAGAGACCCAGTACTTC.

The chain links TRBV9 to TRBJ1-6, with 7 positions matching TRBD1. CDR1 and CDR2 from the germline V gene are SGDLS and YYNGEE. The CDR3 length is 17 residues. V lost 0 bases, J lost 6 bases, and 9 bases stayed unmatched. The CDR3 region has the DNA TGTGCCAGCAGCGTAGGGTTGCGTGGGACAGCTAATTCACCCCTCCACTTT. Protein product: CASSVGLRGTANSPLHF.

This clone occurred once. The chain couples TRBV14 to TRBJ2-3; D unclear. Germline-derived CDR1 and CDR2 are SGHDN and FVKESK. The CDR3 consists of 13 residues. Trimming left V 1 base short and J 8 bases short, with 10 bases between. DNA for the CDR3: TGTGCCAGCAGCCAAGTTTCGTCGGCTACGCAGTATTTT. This encodes CASSQVSSATQYF.

This sequence joins TRBV7-9 and TRBJ1-2; weak D call: TRBD1 (6 bases). V was shortened by 5 bases and J by 3 bases, with 13 bases between the two germline ends. The CDR3 contains 14 residues. Per germline, CDR1 SEHNR and CDR2 FQNEAQ (reference sequence). CDR3 protein: CASSDTDRYYGYTF. The CDR3 bases are TGTGCCAGCAGCGACACCGACAGGTACTATGGCTACACCTTC.

This chain connects TRBV7-2 to TRBJ2-1, with 12 bases that match TRBD2. The CDR3 is 16 residues long. V lost 6 bases, J lost 3 bases, and 6 bases stayed unmatched. Germline V gene sequence: CDR1 SGHTA, CDR2 FQGNSA. The CDR3 spells CASRLASGRDYNEQFF. CDR3 DNA sequence: TGTGCCAGCAGACTAGCTAGCGGGAGGGACTACAATGAGCAGTTCTTC.

This clone was seen just once. This chain connects TRBV18 to TRBJ1-3; the D gene is possibly TRBD1 (6 bases). Germline values: CDR1 KGHSH, CDR2 LQKENI. The CDR3 is 16 amino acids. The V end was cut by 2 bases, the J end by 3 bases, with 14 bases between. The CDR3 region is CASSPSRGRFGNTIYF. The CDR3 DNA reads as TGTGCCAGCTCACCATCTCGGGGGCGGTTTGGAAACACCATATATTTT.

The V and J genes are TRBV6-1 and TRBJ2-5; TRBD1 aligns across 7 bases. The CDR3 sequence is 17 residues long. Germline V gives CDR1 MNHNS, CDR2 SASEGT. The V gene end was trimmed by 2 bases and the J gene end by 1 base; junction bases not matched to a gene: 10. This chain's CDR3 is CASSEWGYRGIQETQYF. The CDR3 DNA is TGTGCCAGCAGTGAATGGGGGTACAGGGGTATCCAAGAGACCCAGTACTTC.

V usage is TRBV5-5 and J usage is TRBJ2-5; 7 bases are a match to TRBD1. The CDR3 extends over 15 amino acids. The germline gives CDR1 SGHKS, CDR2 YYEKEE (reference sequence). J lost 1 base, V lost 4 bases, and 7 bases had no gene match. The CDR3, as DNA: TGTGCCAGCAGCCTGGAGGCAGGGGGCCAAGAGACCCAGTACTTC. As protein: CASSLEAGGQETQYF.

The chain has TRBV5-1 and TRBJ2-5; TRBD2 agrees at 7 bases. This CDR3 spans 17 amino acids. Germline values: CDR1 SGHRS, CDR2 YFSETQ. V lost 0 bases, J lost 3 bases, and 11 bases stayed unmatched. CDR3 sequence (DNA): TGCGCCAGCAGCTTGGTCTCGGGGGGTACACTCAAAGAGACCCAGTACTTC. It encodes CASSLVSGGTLKETQYF.

The chain recombines TRBV5-4 with TRBJ1-4; TRBD1 might be the D (5 bases). The CDR3 consists of 15 residues. The germline V and J ends were trimmed by 9 bases and 0 bases, with 15 bases remaining between them. Germline V gives CDR1 SGHNT, CDR2 YYREEE (reference sequence). CDR3 DNA: TGTGCCACGTCAACCGGGGGGACAACTAATGAAAAACTGTTTTTT. As protein: CATSTGGTTNEKLFF.

V and J are TRBV18 and TRBJ2-7; 10 nucleotides align to TRBD1. The trim removed 2 bases at V and 2 bases at J, leaving 6 bases unmatched. CDR1 is KGHSH, CDR2 LQKENI, per germline. The CDR3 has 16 amino acids. CDR3 in amino acids: CASSPVGTGATYEQYF. CDR3 DNA: TGTGCCAGCTCACCAGTAGGGACAGGGGCCACCTACGAGCAGTACTTC.

This clone occurred a few times. J is TRBJ1-1 and V is TRBV6-5, with 8 bases fitting TRBD1. This CDR3 comprises 14 residues. The germline CDR1 and CDR2 sequences are MNHEY and SVGAGI. V lost 6 bases and J lost 2; bases outside the gene matches: 5. The CDR3 DNA follows: TGTGCCAGCAGCTCAGGACAGGGAAACACTGAAGCTTTCTTT. As protein: CASSSGQGNTEAFF.

The chain carries TRBV5-1 and TRBJ1-1; a weak D match, TRBD1 (6 bases). V lost 0 bases, J lost 0 bases, and 9 bases lay in between. The germline V gene encodes CDR1 SGHRS and CDR2 YFSETQ. This CDR3 region has 15 residues. CDR3 protein: CASSLATGLNTEAFF. CDR3 bases: TGCGCCAGCAGCTTGGCCACAGGGTTGAACACTGAAGCTTTCTTT.

The chain is built from TRBV18 and TRBJ2-1, with TRBD1 identical over 8 bases. CDR1 is KGHSH, CDR2 LQKENI, per germline. V shed 8 bases and J 7 bases; nucleotides not matched to a gene: 10. CDR3 length equals 14 residues. The CDR3 sequence is CASNIDRGWNEQFF. The CDR3 DNA reads as TGTGCCAGCAATATCGACAGGGGTTGGAATGAGCAGTTCTTC.

This chain uses TRBV3-1 (or the pseudogene TRBV3-2) with TRBJ2-5; possibly TRBD2 for D (6 bases). The CDR3 contains 16 residues. Trimming shortened V by 1 base and J by 6 bases, and 18 bases separated the two germline ends. Germline V gene data show CDR1 as LGHDT and CDR2 as YNNKEL (reference sequence). The CDR3 sequence: CASSQVYGGAMKTQYF. Here the CDR3 DNA reads TGTGCCAGCAGCCAAGTTTACGGGGGTGCGATGAAGACCCAGTACTTC.

This clone showed up just a few times. The chain links TRBV11-3 to TRBJ2-1, with TRBD2 identical over 8 bases. The CDR3 consists of 16 residues. With V trimmed by 2 bases and J by 1 base, 4 bases remained unmatched. The germline CDR1 and CDR2 sequences are SGHNT and YENEEA. In DNA form, the CDR3 reads TGTGCCAGCAGCTTATTGTCTAGCGGGTCCTACAATGAGCAGTTCTTC. Protein product: CASSLLSSGSYNEQFF.

This chain connects TRBV30 to TRBJ1-6; tentatively, D is TRBD1 (6 bases). V was shortened by 4 bases and J by 3 bases, with 16 bases between the two germline ends. The V gene's germline CDR1 is GTSNPN and CDR2 SVGIG (reference sequence). The CDR3 consists of 16 residues. The CDR3 DNA reads TGTGCCTGGACCGGGACAAAAACGTTCTATAATTCACCCCTCCACTTT. Protein: CAWTGTKTFYNSPLHF.